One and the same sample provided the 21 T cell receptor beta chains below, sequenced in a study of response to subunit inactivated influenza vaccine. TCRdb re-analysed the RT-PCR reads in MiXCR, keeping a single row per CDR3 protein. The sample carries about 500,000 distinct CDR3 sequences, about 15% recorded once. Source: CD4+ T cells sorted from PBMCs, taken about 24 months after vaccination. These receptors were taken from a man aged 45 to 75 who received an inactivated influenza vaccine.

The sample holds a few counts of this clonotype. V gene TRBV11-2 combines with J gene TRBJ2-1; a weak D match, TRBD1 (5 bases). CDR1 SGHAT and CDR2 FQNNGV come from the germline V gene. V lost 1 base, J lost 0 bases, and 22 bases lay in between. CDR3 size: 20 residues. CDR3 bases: TGTGCCAGCAGCTTAGGTTTTGACAGACGTCCAATAACCTCCTACAATGAGCAGTTCTTC. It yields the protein CASSLGFDRRPITSYNEQFF.

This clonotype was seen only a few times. The CDR3, as DNA: TGTGCCAGCAGCTCCCAAGCGGGAGGGCCCGAGCAGTACTTC. This encodes CASSSQAGGPEQYF. J is TRBJ2-7 and V is TRBV7-2, with 10 bases matching TRBD2. The CDR3 is 14 amino acids. The germline V gene encodes CDR1 SGHTA and CDR2 FQGNSA. Losses at the gene ends were 4 bases for V and 6 bases for J; bases not matched to a gene: 6. Filled out from reference TRBV7-2 and TRBJ2-7, the complete variable domain reads GAGVSQSPSNKVTEKGKDVELRCDPISGHTALYWYRQSLGQGLEFLIYFQGNSAPDKSGLPSDRFSAERTGGSVSTLTIQRTQQEDSAVYLCASSSQAGGPEQYFGPGTRLTVT.

In DNA form, the CDR3 reads TGTGCCAGCGGTAGCGGGAGGGCCAGTGAGCAGTTCTTC. Translating it yields CASGSGRASEQFF. This chain connects TRBV7-2 to TRBJ2-1; 11 bases are a match to TRBD2. The ends lost 8 bases at V and 9 bases at J; junction bases unmatched: 6. The CDR3 runs to 13 residues. CDR1 is SGHTA, CDR2 FQGNSA, per germline.

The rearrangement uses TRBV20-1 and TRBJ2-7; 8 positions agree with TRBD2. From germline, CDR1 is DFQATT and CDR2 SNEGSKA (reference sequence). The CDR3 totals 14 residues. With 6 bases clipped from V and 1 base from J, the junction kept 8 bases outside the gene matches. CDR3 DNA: TGCAGTGCCATTAGCGGGGCCCCTTCCTACGAGCAGTACTTC. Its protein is CSAISGAPSYEQYF.

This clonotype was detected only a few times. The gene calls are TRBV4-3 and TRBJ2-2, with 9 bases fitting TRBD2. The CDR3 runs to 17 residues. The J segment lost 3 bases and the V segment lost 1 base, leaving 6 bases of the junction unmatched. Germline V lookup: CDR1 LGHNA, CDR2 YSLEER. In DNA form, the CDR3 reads TGCGCCAGCAGCCAAGCAGTAAGCGGGGGGTACACCGGGGAGCTGTTTTTT. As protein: CASSQAVSGGYTGELFF.

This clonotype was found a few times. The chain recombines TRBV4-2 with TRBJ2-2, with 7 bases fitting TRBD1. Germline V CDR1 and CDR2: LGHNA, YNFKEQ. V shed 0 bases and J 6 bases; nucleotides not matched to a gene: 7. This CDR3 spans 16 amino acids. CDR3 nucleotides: TGTGCCAGCAGCCAAGAAACCGGGACAGCCCCCGGGGAGCTGTTTTTT. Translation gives CASSQETGTAPGELFF.

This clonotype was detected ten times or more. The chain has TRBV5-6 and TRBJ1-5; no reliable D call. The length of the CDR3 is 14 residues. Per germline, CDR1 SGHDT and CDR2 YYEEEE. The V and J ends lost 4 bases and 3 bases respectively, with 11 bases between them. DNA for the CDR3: TGTGCCAGCAGCCCCAAGGGATTCAATCAGCCCCAGCATTTT. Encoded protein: CASSPKGFNQPQHF.

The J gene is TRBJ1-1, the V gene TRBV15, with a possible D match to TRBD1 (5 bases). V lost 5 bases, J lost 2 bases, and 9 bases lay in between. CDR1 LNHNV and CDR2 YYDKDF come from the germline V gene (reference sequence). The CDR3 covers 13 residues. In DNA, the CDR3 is TGTGCCACCAGCTCCGGGACCAACACTGAAGCTTTCTTT. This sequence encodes CATSSGTNTEAFF.

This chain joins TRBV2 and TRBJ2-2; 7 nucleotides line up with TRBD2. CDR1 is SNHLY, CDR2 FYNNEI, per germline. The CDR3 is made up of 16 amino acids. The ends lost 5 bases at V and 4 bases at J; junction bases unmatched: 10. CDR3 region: CASSTSAGASTGELFF. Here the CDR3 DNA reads TGTGCCAGCAGTACCTCGGCGGGAGCCTCCACCGGGGAGCTGTTTTTT.

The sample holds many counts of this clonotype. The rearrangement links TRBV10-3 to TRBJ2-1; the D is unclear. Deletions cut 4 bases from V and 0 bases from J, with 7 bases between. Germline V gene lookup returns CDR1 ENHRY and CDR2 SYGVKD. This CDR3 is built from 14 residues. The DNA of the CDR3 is TGTGCCATCAGTGGTACGAGCTCCTACAATGAGCAGTTCTTC. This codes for CAISGTSSYNEQFF.

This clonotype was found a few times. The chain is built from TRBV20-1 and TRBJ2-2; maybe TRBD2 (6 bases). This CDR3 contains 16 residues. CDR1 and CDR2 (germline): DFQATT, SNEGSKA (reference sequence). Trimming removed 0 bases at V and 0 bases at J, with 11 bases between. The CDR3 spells CSARDRGGANTGELFF. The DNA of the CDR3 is TGCAGTGCTAGAGATAGGGGCGGGGCGAACACCGGGGAGCTGTTTTTT.

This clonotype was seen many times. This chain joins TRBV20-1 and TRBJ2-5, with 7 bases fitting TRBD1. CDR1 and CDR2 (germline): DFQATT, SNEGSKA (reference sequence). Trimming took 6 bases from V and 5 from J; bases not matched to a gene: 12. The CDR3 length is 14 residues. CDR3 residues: CSASLTTGSETQYF. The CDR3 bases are TGCAGTGCCTCACTTACGACAGGGAGTGAGACCCAGTACTTC.

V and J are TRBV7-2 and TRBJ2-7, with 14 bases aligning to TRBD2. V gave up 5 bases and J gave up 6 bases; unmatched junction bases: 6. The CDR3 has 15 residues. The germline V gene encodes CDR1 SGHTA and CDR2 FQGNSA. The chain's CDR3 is CASSPGTSGRGEQYF. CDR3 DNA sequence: TGTGCCAGCAGCCCCGGGACTAGCGGGAGAGGCGAGCAGTACTTC.

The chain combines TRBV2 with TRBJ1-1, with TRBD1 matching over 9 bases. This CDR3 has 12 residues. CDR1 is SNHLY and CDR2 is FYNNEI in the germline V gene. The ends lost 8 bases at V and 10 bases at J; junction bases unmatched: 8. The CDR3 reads CASGIQGAGAFF. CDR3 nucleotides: TGTGCCAGCGGAATACAGGGGGCGGGAGCTTTCTTT.

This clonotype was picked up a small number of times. For the CDR3, the DNA is TGTGCCAGCAGCCCGGGGACAGGGGGTAAACTTGAAGCTTTCTTT. Its protein product is CASSPGTGGKLEAFF. This rearrangement joins TRBV5-4 to TRBJ1-1, with TRBD1 matching 11 bases. J was trimmed by 7 bases and V by 4 bases; bases with no gene match: 9. Germline CDR1 is SGHNT and CDR2 is YYREEE (reference sequence). CDR3 length: 15 amino acids.

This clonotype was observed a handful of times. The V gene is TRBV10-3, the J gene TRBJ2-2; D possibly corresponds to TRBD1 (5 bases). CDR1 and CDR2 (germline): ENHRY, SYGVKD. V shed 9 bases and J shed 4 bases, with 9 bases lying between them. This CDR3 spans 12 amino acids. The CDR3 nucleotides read TGTGCCATTAGAGACAGCACCGGGGAGCTGTTTTTT. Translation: CAIRDSTGELFF.

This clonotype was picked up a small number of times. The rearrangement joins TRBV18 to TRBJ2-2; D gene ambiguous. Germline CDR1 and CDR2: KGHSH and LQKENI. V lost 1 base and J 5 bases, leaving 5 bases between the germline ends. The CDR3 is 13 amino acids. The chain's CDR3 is CASSPRETGELFF. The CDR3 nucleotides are TGTGCCAGCTCACCACGAGAAACCGGGGAGCTGTTTTTT. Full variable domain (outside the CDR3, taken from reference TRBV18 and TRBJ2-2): NAGVMQNPRHLVRRRGQEARLRCSPMKGHSHVYWYRQLPEEGLKFMVYLQKENIIDESGMPKERFSAEFPKEGPSILRIQQVVRGDSAAYFCASSPRETGELFFGEGSRLTVL.

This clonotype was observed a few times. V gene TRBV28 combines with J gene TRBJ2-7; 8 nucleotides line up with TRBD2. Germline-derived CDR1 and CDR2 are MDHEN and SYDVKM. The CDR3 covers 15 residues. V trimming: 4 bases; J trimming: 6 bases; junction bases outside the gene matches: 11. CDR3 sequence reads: CASSSPPGGAGEQYF. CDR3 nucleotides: TGTGCCAGCAGTTCCCCGCCGGGAGGGGCAGGCGAGCAGTACTTC.

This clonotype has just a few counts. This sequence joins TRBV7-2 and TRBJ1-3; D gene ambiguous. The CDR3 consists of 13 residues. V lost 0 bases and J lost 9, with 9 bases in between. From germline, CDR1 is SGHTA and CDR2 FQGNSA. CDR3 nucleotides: TGTGCCAGCAGCTTAGCCCGGTCCTCCACCATATATTTT. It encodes CASSLARSSTIYF.

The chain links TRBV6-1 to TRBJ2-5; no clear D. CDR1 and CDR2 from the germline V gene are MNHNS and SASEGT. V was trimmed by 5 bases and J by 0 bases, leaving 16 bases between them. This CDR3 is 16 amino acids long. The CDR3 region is CASSPLAKAYQETQYF. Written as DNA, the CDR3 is TGTGCCAGCAGTCCCCTTGCGAAAGCTTACCAAGAGACCCAGTACTTC.

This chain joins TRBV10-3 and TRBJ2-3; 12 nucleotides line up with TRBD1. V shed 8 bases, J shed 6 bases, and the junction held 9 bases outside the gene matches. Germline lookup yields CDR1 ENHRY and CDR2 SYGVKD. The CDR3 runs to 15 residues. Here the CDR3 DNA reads TGTGCCATCGGTACGGGACAGGGGGCTCGGGATACGCAGTATTTT. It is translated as CAIGTGQGARDTQYF.